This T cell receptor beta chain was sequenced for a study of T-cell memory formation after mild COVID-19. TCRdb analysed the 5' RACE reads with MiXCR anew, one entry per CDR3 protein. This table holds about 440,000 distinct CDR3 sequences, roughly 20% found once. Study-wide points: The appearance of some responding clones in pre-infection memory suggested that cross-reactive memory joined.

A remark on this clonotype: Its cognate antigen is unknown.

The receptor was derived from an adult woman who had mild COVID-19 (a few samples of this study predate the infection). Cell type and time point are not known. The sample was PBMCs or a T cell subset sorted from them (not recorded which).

CDR3 nucleotide sequence: TGTGCCAGCTCCCAGGGACAGGGTTTTGAAGCTTTCTTT. Protein sequence: CASSQGQGFEAFF. The chain couples TRBV18 to TRBJ1-1; 9 nucleotides match TRBD1. Looked up from germline, CDR1 is KGHSH and CDR2 is LQKENI. This CDR3 has 13 residues. V was clipped by 6 bases and J by 7 bases; unmatched bases: 6.